This T cell receptor beta chain came from a study of cytomegalovirus exposure and HLA in healthy donors. Repertoires were generated with immunoSEQ multiplex PCR, while TCRdb's copy carries only in-frame clones and drops some. Of over 250,000 clones in the sample, about nine tenths are singletons; the top ten hold roughly 1.2%. Study-wide results and limits: A later analysis found first-cohort TCR clusters tended to co-occur in the 90 to 150 validation repertoires.

Comments on this clone: Its antigen is undetermined.

Per germline, CDR1 SNHLY and CDR2 FYNNEI. The CDR3 consists of 14 residues. Trimming removed 6 bases from V and 2 bases from J, with 10 bases in between. Specimen: PBMCs. The chain has TRBV2 and TRBJ2-2, with D unresolved. The receptor was isolated from a woman in her twenties or thirties in good health and CMV-seropositive. The chain's CDR3 is CASSFSDNTGELFF. CDR3 DNA sequence: TGTGCCAGCAGCTTTTCAGACAACACCGGGGAGCTGTTTTTT. Full variable domain (remainder filled in from reference TRBV2 and TRBJ2-2): EPEVTQTPSHQVTQMGQEVILRCVPISNHLYFYWYRQILGQKVEFLVSFYNNEISEKSEIFDDQFSVERPDGSNFTLKIRSTKLEDSAMYFCASSFSDNTGELFFGEGSRLTVL.